This entry lists 7 T cell receptor beta chains sequenced from one sample in a study of CD8 T cells in ankylosing spondylitis. TCRdb reprocessed the 5' RACE reads via MiXCR and lists one record per CDR3 protein. Found here are around 150,000 distinct CDR3 sequences, around a tenth of them singletons; the top ten hold 29%. Sequencing input: blood, either unsorted or a sorted T cell fraction (not recorded which). Receptor source: a male donor with ankylosing spondylitis or in good health (not recorded which).

This clonotype was seen a few times. The junction departs from the called germline gene at one end, perhaps through a read error. The V gene is TRBV29-1, the J gene TRBJ1-4, with TRBD1 identical over 8 bases. The CDR3 is made up of 16 amino acids. Germline CDR1 SQVTM, CDR2 ANQGSEA. CDR3 bases: TGCAGCGTTGTCGGGACAGGAGATCGTAAAAATGAAAAACTGCTTTTT. It translates to CSVVGTGDRKNEKLLF.

The J gene is TRBJ1-5, the V gene TRBV19, with 9 bases that match TRBD1. V trimming: 11 bases; J trimming: 5 bases; junction bases outside the gene matches: 7. The CDR3 covers 13 residues. Per the germline V gene, CDR1 is LNHDA and CDR2 is SQIVND (reference sequence). CDR3 in amino acids: CASDRGGDQPQHF. Written as DNA, the CDR3 is TGTGCCTCCGACAGGGGGGGCGATCAGCCCCAGCATTTT.

This clonotype showed up just a few times. A much larger clonotype is one base distant, so this may be a read error. This rearrangement joins TRBV14 to TRBJ2-1, with D hard to call. The CDR3 length is 13 residues. Per the germline V gene, CDR1 is SGHDN and CDR2 is FVKESK. Trimming removed 3 bases at V and 0 bases at J, with 3 bases between. The DNA for the CDR3 is TGTGCCAGCAGCCAGGGCTCCTACAATGAGCAGTTCTTC. This sequence encodes CASSQGSYNEQFF.

The CDR3 here is CSVQVSIAGAGETQYF. The CDR3, as DNA: TGCAGTGTACAAGTTTCAATAGCGGGAGCTGGGGAGACCCAGTACTTC. The chain uses TRBV20-1 and TRBJ2-5, with TRBD2 identical over 9 bases. The CDR3 covers 16 residues. The germline V gene encodes CDR1 DFQATT and CDR2 SNEGSKA (reference sequence). J gave up 5 bases and V 7 bases, and 17 bases lay outside the gene matches.

This rearrangement joins TRBV9 to TRBJ2-1; no clear D. Trimming took off 6 bases at V and 6 bases at J, with 13 bases between the two ends. Per germline, CDR1 SGDLS and CDR2 YYNGEE. This CDR3 spans 13 amino acids. The CDR3 sequence is CASTPRPGNEQFF. DNA for the CDR3: TGTGCCAGCACCCCCAGACCCGGCAATGAGCAGTTCTTC.

This clonotype has ten or more counts. This chain uses TRBV20-1 with TRBJ1-1; no clear D gene. Germline CDR1 DFQATT, CDR2 SNEGSKA (reference sequence). The CDR3 has 14 amino acids. V was clipped by 1 base and J by 3 bases, with 12 bases between them. The CDR3 region has the DNA TGCAGTGCTAGAGGTGGGCCAAGGGACACTGAAGCTTTCTTT. Translated: CSARGGPRDTEAFF.

V and J are TRBV5-1 and TRBJ1-2; D remains unclear. From germline, CDR1 is SGHRS and CDR2 YFSETQ. This CDR3 spans 15 amino acids. V was trimmed by 1 base and J by 1 base, leaving 11 bases between them. The CDR3 DNA is TGCGCCAGCAGCTTGACCGGGCAGAGTAACTATGGCTACACCTTC. It yields the protein CASSLTGQSNYGYTF.